These 20 T cell receptor beta chains share one sample of origin, sequenced in a study of identifying expanded T cells in peripheral blood. Data came from immunoSEQ multiplex PCR; TCRdb stores just in-frame clones and leaves some out. Here the sample spans about 52,000 clones, less than 85% being singletons. Sequenced input: blood. The receptors shown here come from a person aged 18 to 75 in good health.

V and J are TRBV27 and TRBJ1-2, with TRBD1 identical over 7 bases. V gave up 4 bases and J gave up 0 bases; unmatched junction bases: 8. Germline lookup yields CDR1 MNHEY and CDR2 SMNVEV (reference sequence). The CDR3 extends over 16 amino acids. The CDR3 spells CASSSLQGITNYGYTF. CDR3 in DNA: TGTGCCAGCAGTTCCCTACAGGGGATTACTAACTATGGCTACACCTTC.

The genes are TRBV4-1 and TRBJ2-7; possible D gene TRBD1, 5 bases. The CDR3 covers 18 residues. Germline CDR1 reads MGHRA; CDR2 reads YSYEKL. V was cut by 1 base and J by 1 base, with 20 bases left in between. The CDR3 DNA sequence: TGCGCCAGCAGCCAAGGAAAAGGGGATTTGGTAGGGTCCTACGAGCAGTACTTC. The encoded protein is CASSQGKGDLVGSYEQYF.

The chain employs TRBV25-1 and TRBJ2-7; D gene unclear. The germline gives CDR1 MGHDK, CDR2 SYGVNS. This CDR3 comprises 14 residues. Trimming removed 2 bases from V and 4 bases from J, with 12 bases in between. CDR3 loop: CASSEPLPGYEQYV. In DNA form, the CDR3 reads TGTGCCAGCAGTGAACCTCTTCCAGGATACGAGCAGTACGTC.

The chain uses TRBV6-1 and TRBJ2-7; 7 bases are a match to TRBD2. The CDR3 is 15 residues long. The V segment lost 2 bases and the J segment 2 bases; nucleotides outside the gene matches: 6. Germline-derived CDR1 and CDR2 are MNHNS and SASEGT. The CDR3 DNA follows: TGTGCCAGCAGTGAACCTAGCGGTTCGGCCTACGAGCAGTACTTC. This gives the protein CASSEPSGSAYEQYF.

The chain links TRBV29-1 to TRBJ1-1; unclear D gene. Germline CDR1 is SQVTM and CDR2 is ANQGSEA. CDR3 length: 11 amino acids. Trimming took 5 bases from V and 11 from J, leaving 15 bases between them. The CDR3, as DNA: TGCAGCGTTCGAACCGCCGCTCGGGCTTTCTTT. Translation gives CSVRTAARAFF.

This sequence joins TRBV7-3 and TRBJ2-7, with 14 bases aligning to TRBD2. CDR3 length: 18 amino acids. The J segment lost 6 bases and the V segment lost 5 bases, leaving 15 bases of the junction unmatched. In germline, CDR1 is SGHTA, CDR2 FQGTGA. CDR3 nucleotides: TGTGCCAGCAGCAGATGGGGACTAGCGGGGGCAGATCGTTTCGAGCAGTACGTC. Amino acid sequence: CASSRWGLAGADRFEQYV.

The CDR3 sequence: CASSLDSSGGNIQYF. CDR3 sequence (DNA): TGTGCCAGCAGCTTAGATTCTAGCGGGGGGAACATTCAGTACTTC. V is TRBV7-2 and J is TRBJ2-4; TRBD2 matches 11 bases. The CDR3 totals 15 residues. V lost 1 base and J lost 7; bases outside the gene matches: 3. Looked up from germline, CDR1 is SGHTA and CDR2 is FQGNSA.

By share of the sample, this clone is medium-sized. This chain links TRBV27 with TRBJ1-2; 7 positions match TRBD1. Germline lookup yields CDR1 MNHEY and CDR2 SMNVEV (reference sequence). This CDR3 has 12 residues. J was trimmed by 7 bases and V by 6 bases; bases with no gene match: 5. CDR3 sequence reads: CASRDPGGGYTF. DNA of the CDR3: TGTGCCAGCAGAGATCCAGGGGGTGGCTACACCTTC.

Only one count was recorded for this clone. This chain uses TRBV18 with TRBJ2-5; D uncertain. The CDR3 has 13 amino acids. Trimming removed 1 base from V and 4 bases from J, with 7 bases in between. Germline V lookup: CDR1 KGHSH, CDR2 LQKENI. CDR3 in DNA: TGTGCCAGCTCACCACTCTGGAGAGAGACCCAGTACTTC. This encodes CASSPLWRETQYF.

This sequence joins TRBV14 and TRBJ2-1; 14 nucleotides align to TRBD2. CDR3 size: 16 residues. CDR1 and CDR2 from the germline V gene are SGHDN and FVKESK. Trimming took 4 bases from V and 6 from J; bases not matched to a gene: 5. The CDR3 loop is CASSLRGTSGSNEQFF. The CDR3 DNA sequence: TGTGCCAGCAGCCTAAGAGGGACTAGCGGGAGCAATGAGCAGTTCTTC.

The CDR3 nucleotides are TGTGCCAGCAGCTTAGAACCCGGGGAGCTGTTTTTT. Residues: CASSLEPGELFF. The chain uses TRBV11-3 and TRBJ2-2; D is ambiguous. This CDR3 spans 12 amino acids. Trimming took off 0 bases at V and 6 bases at J, with 2 bases between the two ends. Germline V gives CDR1 SGHNT, CDR2 YENEEA.

The genes are TRBV11-2 and TRBJ2-5; D ambiguous. CDR1 is SGHAT and CDR2 is FQNNGV in the germline V gene. The V and J ends lost 1 base and 3 bases respectively, with 24 bases between them. The CDR3 has 19 amino acids. The CDR3 loop reads CASSLVLYGAKGSEETQYF. The CDR3 DNA sequence: TGTGCCAGCAGCTTAGTATTATATGGTGCCAAGGGCTCCGAAGAGACCCAGTACTTC. The whole variable domain, remainder taken from reference TRBV11-2 and TRBJ2-5, is EAGVAQSPRYKIIEKRQSVAFWCNPISGHATLYWYQQILGQGPKLLIQFQNNGVVDDSQLPKDRFSAERLKGVDSTLKIQPAKLEDSAVYLCASSLVLYGAKGSEETQYFGPGTRLLVL.

The chain uses TRBV18 and TRBJ2-5; tentative D call: TRBD2 (6 bases). CDR3 size: 13 residues. Germline loops: CDR1 KGHSH, CDR2 LQKENI. V dropped 5 bases and J dropped 3 bases, with 10 bases sitting between them. The CDR3 region is CASSIVAEETQYF. The CDR3 region has the DNA TGTGCCAGCTCAATAGTAGCGGAAGAGACCCAGTACTTC. The variable domain in full, with the rest retrieved from reference TRBV18 and TRBJ2-5, is NAGVMQNPRHLVRRRGQEARLRCSPMKGHSHVYWYRQLPEEGLKFMVYLQKENIIDESGMPKERFSAEFPKEGPSILRIQQVVRGDSAAYFCASSIVAEETQYFGPGTRLLVL.

The rearrangement uses TRBV18 and TRBJ1-4; TRBD1 aligns across 7 bases. Losses at the gene ends were 3 bases for V and 5 bases for J; bases not matched to a gene: 6. The CDR3 spans 15 residues. Per the germline V gene, CDR1 is KGHSH and CDR2 is LQKENI. This chain's CDR3 is CASSPSGTDNEKLFF. CDR3 nucleotides: TGTGCCAGCTCACCCTCCGGGACAGACAATGAAAAACTGTTTTTT.

The chain has TRBV5-1 and TRBJ2-5, with 8 bases that match TRBD1. The CDR3 runs 13 residues. V shed 7 bases, J shed 5 bases, and the junction held 7 bases outside the gene matches. The germline gives CDR1 SGHRS, CDR2 YFSETQ. CDR3 coding DNA: TGCGCCAGCCACAGGGGGGCGCATGAGACCCAGTACTTC. Its translation: CASHRGAHETQYF.

This clone appeared a few times. V usage is TRBV30 and J usage is TRBJ1-2; D is uncertain. With 6 bases removed from V and 4 bases from J, the gap between germline ends came to 12 bases. Germline values: CDR1 GTSNPN, CDR2 SVGIG (reference sequence). The CDR3 spans 12 residues. CDR3 coding DNA: TGTGCCTGCCAAGACGGACTCTATGGCTACACCTTC. This sequence encodes CACQDGLYGYTF.

CDR3 DNA: TGTGCCAGCAGCCCGGCGGGAGCAGGGGGCAATGAGCAGTTCTTC. It is translated as CASSPAGAGGNEQFF. The rearrangement uses TRBV5-6 and TRBJ2-1; D is perhaps TRBD1 or TRBD2 (7 bases each). The germline gives CDR1 SGHDT, CDR2 YYEEEE. Trimming left V 4 bases short and J 6 bases short, with 17 bases between. The CDR3 spans 15 residues.

V usage is TRBV6-5 and J usage is TRBJ1-1, with unresolved D. Per germline, CDR1 MNHEY and CDR2 SVGAGI. The CDR3 covers 13 residues. V shed 7 bases and J shed 6 bases, with 15 bases lying between them. The CDR3: CASTTRVSAEAFF. The CDR3 DNA sequence: TGTGCCAGCACTACAAGGGTATCGGCTGAAGCTTTCTTT.

CDR3 region: CSVPSGGSYGYTF. CDR3 DNA: TGCAGCGTCCCGTCGGGGGGGTCTTATGGCTACACCTTC. The chain carries TRBV29-1 and TRBJ1-2; possibly TRBD1 for D (5 bases). V lost 6 bases to trimming and J lost 5 bases, with 16 bases between them. CDR3 length: 13 residues. CDR1 and CDR2 (germline): SQVTM, ANQGSEA.

The chain employs TRBV4-3 and TRBJ1-3, with D hard to call. V lost 1 base, J lost 4 bases, and 11 bases lay in between. The length of the CDR3 is 15 residues. The germline gives CDR1 LGHNA, CDR2 YSLEER. This chain's CDR3 is CASSQVGQLGNTIYF. In nucleotides, the CDR3 is TGCGCCAGCAGCCAAGTTGGGCAATTGGGAAACACCATATATTTT.